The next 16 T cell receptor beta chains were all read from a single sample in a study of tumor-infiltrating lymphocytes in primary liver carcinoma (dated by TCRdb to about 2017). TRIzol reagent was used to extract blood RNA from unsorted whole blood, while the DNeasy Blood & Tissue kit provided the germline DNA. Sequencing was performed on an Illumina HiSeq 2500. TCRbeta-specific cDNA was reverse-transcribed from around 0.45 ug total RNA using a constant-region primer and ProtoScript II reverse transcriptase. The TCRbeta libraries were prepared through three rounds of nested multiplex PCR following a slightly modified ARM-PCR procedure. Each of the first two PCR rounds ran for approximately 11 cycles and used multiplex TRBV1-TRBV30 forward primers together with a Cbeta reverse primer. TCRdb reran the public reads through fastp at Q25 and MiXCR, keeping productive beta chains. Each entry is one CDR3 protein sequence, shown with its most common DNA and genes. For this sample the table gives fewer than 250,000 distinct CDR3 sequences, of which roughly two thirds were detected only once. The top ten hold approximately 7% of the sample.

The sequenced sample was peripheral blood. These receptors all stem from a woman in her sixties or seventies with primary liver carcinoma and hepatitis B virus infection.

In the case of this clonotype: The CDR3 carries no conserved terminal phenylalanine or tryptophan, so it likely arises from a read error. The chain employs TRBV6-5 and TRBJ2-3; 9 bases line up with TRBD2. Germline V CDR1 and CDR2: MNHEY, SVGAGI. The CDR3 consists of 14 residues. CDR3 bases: TGTACCACTGGGGCTAGCGGGGCCACAGATACGCAGTATATT. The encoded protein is CTTGASGATDTQYI.

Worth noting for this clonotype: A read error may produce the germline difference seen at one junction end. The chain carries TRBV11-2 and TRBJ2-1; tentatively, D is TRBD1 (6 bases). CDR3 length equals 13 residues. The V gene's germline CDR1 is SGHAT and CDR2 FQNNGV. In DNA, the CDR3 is TGCGCCAGCAGCATAGGGGGAGAGGTGGAGCAGTTCTTC. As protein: CASSIGGEVEQFF.

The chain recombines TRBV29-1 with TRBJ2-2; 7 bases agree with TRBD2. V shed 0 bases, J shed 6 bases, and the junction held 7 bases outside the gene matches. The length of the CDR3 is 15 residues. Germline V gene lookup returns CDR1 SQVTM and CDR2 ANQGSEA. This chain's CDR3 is CSVEDAAGAPGELFF. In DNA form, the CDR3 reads TGCAGCGTTGAAGACGCCGCGGGAGCCCCCGGGGAGCTGTTTTTT.

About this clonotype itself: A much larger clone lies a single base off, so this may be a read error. The CDR3, as DNA: TGTGCCTGTGTAAGGGACAGGGATACCACAGATACGCAGTATTTT. It is translated as CACVRDRDTTDTQYF. The chain has TRBV28 and TRBJ2-3, with 9 bases lining up with TRBD1. CDR3 size: 15 residues. Germline-derived CDR1 and CDR2 are MDHEN and SYDVKM. Trimming cost V 11 bases and J 2 bases; bases outside gene matches: 11.

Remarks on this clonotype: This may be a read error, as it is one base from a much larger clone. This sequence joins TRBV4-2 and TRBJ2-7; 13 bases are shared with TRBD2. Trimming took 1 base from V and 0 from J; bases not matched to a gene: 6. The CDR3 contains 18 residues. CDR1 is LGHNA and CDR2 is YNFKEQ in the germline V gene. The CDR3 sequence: CASSQGTSGRPDSYEQYF. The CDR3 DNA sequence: TGTGCCAGCAGCCAAGGGACTAGCGGGAGACCAGACTCCTACGAGCAGTACTTC.

For the CDR3, the DNA is TGTGCCAGCAGCCACCCCTCCGCCGTCCGGACCCAGAGGTCCTACAATGAGCAGTTCTTC. Protein product: CASSHPSAVRTQRSYNEQFF. This chain joins TRBV11-2 and TRBJ2-1; no reliable D call. V was trimmed by 5 bases and J by 1 base, leaving 27 bases between them. This CDR3 is 20 amino acids long. Germline assignment: CDR1 SGHAT and CDR2 FQNNGV.

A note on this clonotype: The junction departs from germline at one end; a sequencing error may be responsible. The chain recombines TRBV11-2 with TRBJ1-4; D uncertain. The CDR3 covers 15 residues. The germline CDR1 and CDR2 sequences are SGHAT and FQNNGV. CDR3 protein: CASSLEGSENEKLSF. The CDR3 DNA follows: TGTGCCAGCAGCTTAGAAGGGAGCGAAAATGAAAAACTGTCTTTT.

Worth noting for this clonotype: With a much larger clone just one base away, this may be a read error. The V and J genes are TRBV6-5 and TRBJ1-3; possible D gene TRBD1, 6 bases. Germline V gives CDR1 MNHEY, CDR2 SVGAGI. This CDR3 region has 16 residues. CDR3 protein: CASSYGLSGAGNTLYF. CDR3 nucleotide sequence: TGTGCCAGCAGTTACGGTCTGTCAGGGGCTGGAAACACCTTATATTTT.

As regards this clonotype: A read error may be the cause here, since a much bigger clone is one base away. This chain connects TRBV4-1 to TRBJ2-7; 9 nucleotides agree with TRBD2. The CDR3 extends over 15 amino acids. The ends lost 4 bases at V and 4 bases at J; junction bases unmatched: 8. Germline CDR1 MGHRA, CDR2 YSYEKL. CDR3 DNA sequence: TGCGCCAGCAGCCCGGGGATTAGCGGGAGATACGAGCAGTACTTC. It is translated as CASSPGISGRYEQYF.

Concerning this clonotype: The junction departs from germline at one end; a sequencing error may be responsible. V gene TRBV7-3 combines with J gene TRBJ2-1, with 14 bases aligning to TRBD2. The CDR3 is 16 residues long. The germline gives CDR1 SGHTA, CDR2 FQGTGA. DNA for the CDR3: TGTGCCAGCAGCCGAGCCGGGACTAGCGGGGGCAATGAGCAGTCCTTC. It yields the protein CASSRAGTSGGNEQSF.

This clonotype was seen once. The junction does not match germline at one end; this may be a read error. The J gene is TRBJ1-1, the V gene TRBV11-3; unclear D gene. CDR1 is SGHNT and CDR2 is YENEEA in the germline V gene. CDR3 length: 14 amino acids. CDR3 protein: CVSSDPNRMNEAFF. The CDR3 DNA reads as TGTGTCAGCAGCGATCCCAACCGGATGAATGAAGCTTTCTTT.

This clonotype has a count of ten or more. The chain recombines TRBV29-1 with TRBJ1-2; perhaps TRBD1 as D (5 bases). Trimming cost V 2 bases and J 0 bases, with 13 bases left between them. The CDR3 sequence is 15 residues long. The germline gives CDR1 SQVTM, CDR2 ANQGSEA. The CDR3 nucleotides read TGCAGCGTTGAATGGCAGGGCACGACTAACTATGGCTACACCTTC. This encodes CSVEWQGTTNYGYTF.

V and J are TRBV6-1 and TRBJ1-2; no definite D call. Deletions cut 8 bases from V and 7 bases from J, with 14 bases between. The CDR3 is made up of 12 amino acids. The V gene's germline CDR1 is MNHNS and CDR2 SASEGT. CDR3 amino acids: CASRNTLSGYTF. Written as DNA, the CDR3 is TGTGCCAGCCGCAACACGTTGAGTGGCTACACCTTC.

CDR3 sequence: CASSQITGQGQNIQYF. The CDR3 DNA sequence: TGTGCCAGCAGCCAAATTACGGGTCAGGGTCAAAACATTCAGTACTTC. This chain uses TRBV7-8 with TRBJ2-4; a weak D match, TRBD1 (5 bases). V was pared by 5 bases and J by 5 bases, with 19 bases between. The CDR3 has 16 residues. Germline values: CDR1 SGHVS, CDR2 FQNEAQ.

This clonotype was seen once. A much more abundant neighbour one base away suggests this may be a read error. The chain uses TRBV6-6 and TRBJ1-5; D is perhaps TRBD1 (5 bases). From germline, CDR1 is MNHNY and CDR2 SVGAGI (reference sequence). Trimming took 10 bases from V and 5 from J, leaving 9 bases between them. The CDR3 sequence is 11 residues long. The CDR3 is CANQGDQPQHF. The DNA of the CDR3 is TGTGCCAACCAGGGAGATCAGCCCCAGCATTTT.

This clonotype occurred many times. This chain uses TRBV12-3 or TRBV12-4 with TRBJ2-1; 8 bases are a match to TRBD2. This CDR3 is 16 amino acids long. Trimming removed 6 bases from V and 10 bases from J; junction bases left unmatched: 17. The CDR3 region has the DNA TGTGCCAGCAGAGGGCCCATGGAGCGGGAGATTCGGGAGCAGTTCTTC. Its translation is CASRGPMEREIREQFF.